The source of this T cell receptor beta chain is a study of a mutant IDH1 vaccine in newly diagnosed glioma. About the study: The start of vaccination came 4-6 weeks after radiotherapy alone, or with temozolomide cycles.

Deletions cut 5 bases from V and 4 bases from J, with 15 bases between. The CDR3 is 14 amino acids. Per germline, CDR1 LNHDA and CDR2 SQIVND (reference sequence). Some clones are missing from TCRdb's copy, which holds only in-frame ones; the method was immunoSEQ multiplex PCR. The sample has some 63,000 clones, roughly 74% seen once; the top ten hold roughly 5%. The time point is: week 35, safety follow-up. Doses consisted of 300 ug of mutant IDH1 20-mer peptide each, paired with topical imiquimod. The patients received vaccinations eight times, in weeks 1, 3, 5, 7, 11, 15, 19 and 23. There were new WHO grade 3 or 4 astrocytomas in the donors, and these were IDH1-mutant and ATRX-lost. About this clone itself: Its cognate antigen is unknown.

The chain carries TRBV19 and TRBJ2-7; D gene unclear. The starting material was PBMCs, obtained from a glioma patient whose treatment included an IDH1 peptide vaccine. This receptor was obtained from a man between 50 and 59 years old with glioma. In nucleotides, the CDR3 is TGTGCCAGTAGTTCCCAGAGAGGCCCATACGAGCAGTACTTC. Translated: CASSSQRGPYEQYF.